Below, 3 T cell receptor beta chains from the same sample are listed, as sequenced in a study of blood T cell repertoires in COVID-19. TCRdb keeps only in-frame clones here, not all; method: immunoSEQ multiplex PCR. The sample contains some 260,000 clones, 88% of which appear only once. Sequencing input: peripheral blood. The receptors come from a man older than 75 with acute or convalescent COVID-19.

This chain uses TRBV7-8 with TRBJ2-7, with 7 bases lining up with TRBD2. Germline assignment: CDR1 SGHVS and CDR2 FQNEAQ. The CDR3 consists of 15 residues. Trimming took 5 bases from V and 3 from J; bases not matched to a gene: 10. The CDR3 region has the DNA TGTGCCAGCAGCCCTAGGGGACTACTAGACTACGAGCAGTACTTC. The encoded protein is CASSPRGLLDYEQYF.

This clone was counted once. The chain has TRBV6-5 and TRBJ2-1, with D uncertain. Germline loops: CDR1 MNHEY, CDR2 SVGAGI. Trimming removed 8 bases from V and 6 bases from J, with 8 bases in between. The CDR3 is 11 residues long. The CDR3, as DNA: TGTGCCAGCTTCGGCGGCAATGAGCAGTTCTTC. It yields the protein CASFGGNEQFF.

The chain combines TRBV29-1 with TRBJ1-1, with TRBD1 matching 9 bases. This CDR3 is 13 amino acids long. Per the germline V gene, CDR1 is SQVTM and CDR2 is ANQGSEA. V gave up 7 bases and J gave up 2 bases; unmatched junction bases: 5. In DNA, the CDR3 is TGCAGCGCCAGGGACAGGGAAAACACTGAAGCTTTCTTT. Protein sequence: CSARDRENTEAFF.